A single sample is the source of the 12 T cell receptor beta chains below, sequenced in a study of blood T cell repertoires in COVID-19. Repertoires were generated with immunoSEQ multiplex PCR, while TCRdb's copy carries only in-frame clones and drops some. The sample shows over 90,000 clones, 86% of them seen only once. Sequencing was done on a sample of peripheral blood. All receptors derive from a man at least 80 years old with acute or convalescent COVID-19.

V and J are TRBV9 and TRBJ2-5, with a possible D match to TRBD2 (7 bases). V dropped 0 bases and J dropped 4 bases, with 13 bases sitting between them. The CDR3 contains 15 residues. Germline V gene sequence: CDR1 SGDLS, CDR2 YYNGEE. The CDR3 nucleotides read TGTGCCAGCAGCGTAGGTCCAGGGGAGGGAGAGACCCAGTACTTC. Translating it yields CASSVGPGEGETQYF.

The V and J genes are TRBV6-6 and TRBJ2-7, with D possibly being TRBD2 (5 bases). CDR3 length: 12 residues. CDR1 is MNHNY, CDR2 SVGAGI, per germline (reference sequence). V was shortened by 8 bases and J by 1 base, with 9 bases between the two germline ends. The CDR3 DNA reads as TGTGCCAGCGCAGCGGTATCCTACGAGCAGTACTTC. This codes for CASAAVSYEQYF.

CDR3 sequence (DNA): TGCGCCAGCAGCCAAGATCCGACAGGGGACTACGAGCAGTACTTC. Protein sequence: CASSQDPTGDYEQYF. This chain uses TRBV4-1 with TRBJ2-7; 8 bases align to TRBD1. The CDR3 runs to 15 residues. Losses at the gene ends were 0 bases for V and 3 bases for J; bases not matched to a gene: 4. Germline V gives CDR1 MGHRA, CDR2 YSYEKL.

This chain's CDR3 is CASSSIRGSGTGGEQFF. The DNA for the CDR3 is TGCGCCAGCAGCTCAATAAGGGGAAGCGGGACGGGCGGAGAGCAGTTCTTC. The chain links TRBV4-3 to TRBJ2-1, with 7 bases lining up with TRBD2. Germline CDR1 and CDR2: LGHNA and YSLEER. This CDR3 has 17 residues. Germline trimming cut 5 bases from V and 10 bases from J; bases unmatched to any gene: 20.

This clone has only a few counts. This chain's CDR3 is CASSQVGSGSSYNEQFF. CDR3 coding DNA: TGCGCCAGCAGCCAAGTGGGTAGCGGGAGCTCCTACAATGAGCAGTTCTTC. The chain uses TRBV4-1 and TRBJ2-1, with 9 bases fitting TRBD2. This CDR3 region has 17 residues. J gave up 0 bases and V 1 base, and 4 bases lay outside the gene matches. Germline V CDR1 and CDR2: MGHRA, YSYEKL.

The genes are TRBV28 and TRBJ2-1, with D possibly TRBD1 on 5 matching bases. V lost 3 bases and J 2 bases, leaving 17 bases between the germline ends. This CDR3 region has 17 residues. Germline V CDR1 and CDR2: MDHEN, SYDVKM. CDR3 residues: CASSFPSQGAAYNEQFF. The CDR3 DNA is TGTGCCAGCAGTTTCCCCTCCCAAGGGGCCGCCTACAATGAGCAGTTCTTC.

This sequence joins TRBV24-1 and TRBJ2-7; 9 bases are a match to TRBD1. Unmatched junction bases numbered 7, after V lost 4 bases and J lost 4 bases. CDR3 length: 15 amino acids. Per the germline V gene, CDR1 is KGHDR and CDR2 is SFDVKD. The CDR3 DNA reads as TGTGCCACCAGTGAAGCAACAGGGGGCGTATACGAGCAGTACTTC. The encoded protein is CATSEATGGVYEQYF.

V usage is TRBV3-1 (or the pseudogene TRBV3-2) and J usage is TRBJ2-5; weak D call: TRBD2 (7 bases). V lost 6 bases and J 7 bases, leaving 24 bases between the germline ends. From germline, CDR1 is LGHDT and CDR2 YNNKEL (reference sequence). The CDR3 has 16 amino acids. The CDR3 is CASRGGPGGSWGTQYF. DNA for the CDR3: TGTGCCAGCAGGGGGGGGCCGGGCGGGAGTTGGGGGACCCAGTACTTC.

The V call is TRBV12-3 or TRBV12-4, the J call TRBJ2-7; 7 bases are a match to TRBD2. The J segment lost 5 bases and the V segment lost 6 bases, leaving 7 bases of the junction unmatched. The CDR3 loop spans 13 amino acids. The DNA of the CDR3 is TGTGCCAGCAGGGGGGAGGGCCGCCACGAGCAGTACTTC. This sequence encodes CASRGEGRHEQYF.

The V gene is TRBV11-2, the J gene TRBJ2-7, with D unresolved. CDR1 and CDR2 from the germline V gene are SGHAT and FQNNGV. CDR3 length: 14 amino acids. V was cut by 3 bases and J by 3 bases, with 12 bases left in between. In DNA, the CDR3 is TGTGCCAGCAGCTTCCGCAGGCAGAACTACGAGCAGTACTTC. Amino acids: CASSFRRQNYEQYF.

This clone was recorded once. A read error may produce the germline difference seen at one junction end. The chain is built from TRBV6-1 and TRBJ2-2, with D unresolved. The CDR3 has 13 residues. Germline CDR1 is MNHNS and CDR2 is SASEGT. The CDR3 DNA reads as TGTGCCAGCAGGGAAGGTTTAACCGGGGAGCTGTTTTTT. Translating it yields CASREGLTGELFF.

The sample holds one count of this clone. V is TRBV30 and J is TRBJ1-2; possibly TRBD1 for D (5 bases). The length of the CDR3 is 12 residues. Trimming shortened V by 0 bases and J by 8 bases, and 10 bases separated the two germline ends. Germline V gives CDR1 GTSNPN, CDR2 SVGIG (reference sequence). The CDR3 DNA is TGTGCCTGGAGTGTGGGGGGTGACGGCTACACCTTC. Encoded protein: CAWSVGGDGYTF.